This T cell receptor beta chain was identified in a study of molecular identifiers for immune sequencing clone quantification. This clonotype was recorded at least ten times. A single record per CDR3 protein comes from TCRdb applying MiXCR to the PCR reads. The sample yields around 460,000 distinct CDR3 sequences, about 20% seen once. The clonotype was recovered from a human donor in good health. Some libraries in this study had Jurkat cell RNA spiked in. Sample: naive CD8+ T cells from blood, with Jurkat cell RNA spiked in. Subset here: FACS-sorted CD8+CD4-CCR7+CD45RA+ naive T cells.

The CDR3 coding sequence is TGCAGTGCTGGGGTCGACGCCGGGACAGGGATAGAAGAGACCCAGTACTTC. Translating gives CSAGVDAGTGIEETQYF. The V gene is TRBV20-1, the J gene TRBJ2-5, with 9 bases lining up with TRBD1. The CDR3 consists of 17 residues. Unmatched junction bases numbered 16, after V lost 5 bases and J lost 3 bases. From germline, CDR1 is DFQATT and CDR2 SNEGSKA (reference sequence).